This TCR beta chain was obtained from a study of blood T cell repertoires in COVID-19. For the study at large: Whether acute or convalescent, the COVID-19 samples came from the United States, Italy and Spain. Nucleic acid was either cDNA or gDNA, and it came from T cells, B-cell-depleted T cells, or PBMCs.

Seattle researchers signed up patients amid active infection and tracked them longitudinally. Source study methods: Quantification of nucleated cells was approximated via reference gene primer amplification. Here immunoSEQ multiplex PCR was the method, and the copy in TCRdb shows in-frame clones only, minus some. The V and J calls and the clone size are those of that table, but D and trimming were determined from the DNA. The profile shows approximately 300,000 clones, 80% to 95% of them singletons. CDR1 SGHTS and CDR2 YDEGEE come from the germline V gene. The V end lost 0 bases, the J end lost 3 bases, and 17 bases lay between the germline ends. CDR3 length: 17 residues.

The sequenced sample was peripheral blood. The source of this sequence is a woman aged 30 to 39 with COVID-19, enrolled during active disease. The V and J genes are TRBV5-8 and TRBJ2-3, with D uncertain. This CDR3 reads CASSLALERFGTDTQYF. CDR3 bases: TGTGCCAGCAGCTTGGCCCTCGAGAGGTTTGGGACAGATACGCAGTATTTT.